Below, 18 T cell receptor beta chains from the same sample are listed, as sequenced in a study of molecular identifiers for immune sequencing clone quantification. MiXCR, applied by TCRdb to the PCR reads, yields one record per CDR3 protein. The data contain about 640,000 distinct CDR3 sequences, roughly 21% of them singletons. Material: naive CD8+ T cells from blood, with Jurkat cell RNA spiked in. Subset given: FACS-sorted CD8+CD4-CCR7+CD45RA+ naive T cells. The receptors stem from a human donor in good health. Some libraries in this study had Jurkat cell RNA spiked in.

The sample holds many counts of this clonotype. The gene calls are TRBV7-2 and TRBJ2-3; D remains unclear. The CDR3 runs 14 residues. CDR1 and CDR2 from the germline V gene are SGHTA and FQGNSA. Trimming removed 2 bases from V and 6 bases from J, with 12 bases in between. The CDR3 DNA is TGTGCCAGCAGCTTATCTAACAGCGAGGATACGCAGTATTTT. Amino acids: CASSLSNSEDTQYF.

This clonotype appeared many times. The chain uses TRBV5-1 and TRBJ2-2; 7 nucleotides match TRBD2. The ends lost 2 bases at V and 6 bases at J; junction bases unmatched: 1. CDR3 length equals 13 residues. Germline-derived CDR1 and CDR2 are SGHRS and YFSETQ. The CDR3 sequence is CASSFTSAGELFF. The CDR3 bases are TGCGCCAGCAGCTTTACTAGCGCCGGGGAGCTGTTTTTT.

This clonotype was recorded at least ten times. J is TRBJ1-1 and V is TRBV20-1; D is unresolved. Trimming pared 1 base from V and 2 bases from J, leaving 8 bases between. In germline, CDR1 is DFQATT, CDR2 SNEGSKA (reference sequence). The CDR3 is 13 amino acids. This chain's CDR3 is CSARVIGNTEAFF. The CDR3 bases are TGCAGTGCTAGAGTTATAGGAAACACTGAAGCTTTCTTT.

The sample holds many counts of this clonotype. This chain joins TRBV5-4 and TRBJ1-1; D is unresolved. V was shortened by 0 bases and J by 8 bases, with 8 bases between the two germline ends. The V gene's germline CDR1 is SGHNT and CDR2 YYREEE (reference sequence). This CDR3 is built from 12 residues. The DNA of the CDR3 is TGTGCCAGCAGCTTGGCCAGGACCGAAGCTTTCTTT. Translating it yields CASSLARTEAFF.

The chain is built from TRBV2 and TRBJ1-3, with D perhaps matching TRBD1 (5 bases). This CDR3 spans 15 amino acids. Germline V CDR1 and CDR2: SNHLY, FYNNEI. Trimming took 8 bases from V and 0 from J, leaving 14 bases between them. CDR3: CASWVDTSSGNTIYF. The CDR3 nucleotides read TGTGCCAGCTGGGTGGACACGAGCTCTGGAAACACCATATATTTT.

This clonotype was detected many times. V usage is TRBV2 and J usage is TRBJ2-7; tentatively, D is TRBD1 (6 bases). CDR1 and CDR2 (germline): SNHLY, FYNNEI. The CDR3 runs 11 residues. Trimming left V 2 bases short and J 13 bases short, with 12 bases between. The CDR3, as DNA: TGTGCCAGCAGTGAACTTCAGGGGAGTTACTTC. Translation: CASSELQGSYF.

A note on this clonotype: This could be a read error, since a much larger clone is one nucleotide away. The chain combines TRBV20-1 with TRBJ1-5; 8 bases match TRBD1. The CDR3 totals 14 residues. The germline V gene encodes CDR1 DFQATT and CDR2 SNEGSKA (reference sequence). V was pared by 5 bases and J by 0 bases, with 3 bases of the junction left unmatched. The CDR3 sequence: CSAPGTGSNQPQHF. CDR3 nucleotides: TGCAGTGCTCCCGGGACAGGTAGCAATCAGCCCCAGCATTTT.

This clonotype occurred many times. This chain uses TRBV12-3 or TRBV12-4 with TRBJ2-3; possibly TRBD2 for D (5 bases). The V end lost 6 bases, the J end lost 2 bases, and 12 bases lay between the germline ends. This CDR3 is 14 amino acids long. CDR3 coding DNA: TGTGCCAGCAGCCCAAGCGGATACACAGATACGCAGTATTTT. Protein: CASSPSGYTDTQYF.

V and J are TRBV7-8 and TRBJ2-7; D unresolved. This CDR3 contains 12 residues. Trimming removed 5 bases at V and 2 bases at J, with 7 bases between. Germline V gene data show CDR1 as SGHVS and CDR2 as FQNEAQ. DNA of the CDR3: TGTGCCAGCAGCCTCGTACCCTACGAGCAGTACGTC. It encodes CASSLVPYEQYV.

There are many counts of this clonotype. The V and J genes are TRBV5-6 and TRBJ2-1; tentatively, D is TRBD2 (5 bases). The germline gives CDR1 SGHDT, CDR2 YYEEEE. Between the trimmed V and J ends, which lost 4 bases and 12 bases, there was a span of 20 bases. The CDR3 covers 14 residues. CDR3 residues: CASSPIGNFFGQFF. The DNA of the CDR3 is TGTGCCAGCAGCCCCATCGGGAATTTCTTTGGGCAGTTCTTC.

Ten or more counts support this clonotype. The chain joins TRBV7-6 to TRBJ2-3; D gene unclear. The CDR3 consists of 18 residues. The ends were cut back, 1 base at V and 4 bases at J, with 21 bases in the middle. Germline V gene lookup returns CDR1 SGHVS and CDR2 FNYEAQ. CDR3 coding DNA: TGTGCCAGCAGCTTAGAAACTGCGGACCCACGGATGGCAGATACGCAGTATTTT. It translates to CASSLETADPRMADTQYF.

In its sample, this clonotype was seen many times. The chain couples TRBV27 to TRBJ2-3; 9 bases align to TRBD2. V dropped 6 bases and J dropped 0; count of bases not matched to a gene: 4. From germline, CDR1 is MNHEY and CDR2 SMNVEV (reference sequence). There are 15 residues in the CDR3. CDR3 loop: CASRQTSGSTDTQYF. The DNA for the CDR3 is TGTGCCAGCAGGCAGACTAGCGGTAGCACAGATACGCAGTATTTT.

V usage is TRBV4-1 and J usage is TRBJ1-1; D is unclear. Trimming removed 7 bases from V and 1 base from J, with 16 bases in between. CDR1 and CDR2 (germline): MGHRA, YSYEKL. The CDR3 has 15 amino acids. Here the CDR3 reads CASTGGQCSNTEAFF. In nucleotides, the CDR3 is TGCGCCAGCACCGGAGGGCAGTGTTCGAACACTGAAGCTTTCTTT.

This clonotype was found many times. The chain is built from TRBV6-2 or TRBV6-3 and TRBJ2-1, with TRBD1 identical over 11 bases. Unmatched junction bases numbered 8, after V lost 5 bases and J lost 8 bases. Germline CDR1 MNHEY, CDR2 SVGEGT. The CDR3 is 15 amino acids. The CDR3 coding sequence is TGTGCCAGCAGTCCACCGGGACAGGGGGATTATGAGCAGTTCTTC. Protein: CASSPPGQGDYEQFF.

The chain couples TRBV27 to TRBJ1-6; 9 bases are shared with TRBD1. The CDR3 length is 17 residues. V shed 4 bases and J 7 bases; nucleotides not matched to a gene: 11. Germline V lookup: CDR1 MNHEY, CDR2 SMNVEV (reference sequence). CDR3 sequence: CASSSSELGTGNSPLHF. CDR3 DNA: TGTGCCAGCAGTTCATCGGAGTTAGGGACAGGGAATTCACCCCTCCACTTT.

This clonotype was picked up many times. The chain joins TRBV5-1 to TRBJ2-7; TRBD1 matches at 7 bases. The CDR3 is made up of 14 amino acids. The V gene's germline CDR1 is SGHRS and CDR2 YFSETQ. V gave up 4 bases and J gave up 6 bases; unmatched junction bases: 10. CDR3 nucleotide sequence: TGCGCCAGCAGCCCGATCGGGACAGTCGCCGAGCAGTACTTC. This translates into CASSPIGTVAEQYF.

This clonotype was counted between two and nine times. CDR3 residues: CASSHGTLDRSYEQYF. In nucleotides, the CDR3 is TGCGCCAGCAGCCATGGTACGTTGGACAGGTCCTACGAGCAGTACTTC. The chain combines TRBV4-1 with TRBJ2-7; TRBD1 aligns across 7 bases. Unmatched junction bases numbered 9, after V lost 3 bases and J lost 1 base. CDR3 length: 16 amino acids. Germline V gene sequence: CDR1 MGHRA, CDR2 YSYEKL.

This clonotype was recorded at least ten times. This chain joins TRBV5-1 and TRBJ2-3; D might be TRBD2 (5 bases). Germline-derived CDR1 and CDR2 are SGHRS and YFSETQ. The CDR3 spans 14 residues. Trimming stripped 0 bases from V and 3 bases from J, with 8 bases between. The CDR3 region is CASSLEAETDTQYF. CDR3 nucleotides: TGCGCCAGCAGCTTGGAAGCGGAGACAGATACGCAGTATTTT.